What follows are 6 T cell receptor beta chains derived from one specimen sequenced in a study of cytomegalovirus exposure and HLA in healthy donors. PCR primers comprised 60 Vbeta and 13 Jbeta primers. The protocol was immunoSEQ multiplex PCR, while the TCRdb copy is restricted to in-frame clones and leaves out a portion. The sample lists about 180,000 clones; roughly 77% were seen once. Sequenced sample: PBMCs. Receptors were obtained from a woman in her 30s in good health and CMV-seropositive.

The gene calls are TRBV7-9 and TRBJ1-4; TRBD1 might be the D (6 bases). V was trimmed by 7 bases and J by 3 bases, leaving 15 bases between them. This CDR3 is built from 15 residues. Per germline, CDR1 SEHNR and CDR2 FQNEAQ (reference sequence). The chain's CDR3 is CASISPQGSNEKLFF. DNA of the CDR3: TGTGCCAGCATTAGCCCCCAGGGGTCTAATGAAAAACTGTTTTTT.

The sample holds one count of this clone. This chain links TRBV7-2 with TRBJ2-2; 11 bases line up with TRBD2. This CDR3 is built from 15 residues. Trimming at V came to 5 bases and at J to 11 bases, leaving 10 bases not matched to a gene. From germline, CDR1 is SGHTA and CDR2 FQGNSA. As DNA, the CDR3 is TGTGCCAGCAGCCTCTTAGCGGGGGGGCCGACCGAGCTGTTTTTT. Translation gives CASSLLAGGPTELFF.

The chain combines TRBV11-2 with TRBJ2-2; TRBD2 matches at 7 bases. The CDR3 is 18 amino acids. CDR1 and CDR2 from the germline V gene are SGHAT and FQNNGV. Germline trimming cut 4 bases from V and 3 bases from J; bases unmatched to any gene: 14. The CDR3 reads CASSSRGVVAGDTGELFF. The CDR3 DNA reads TGTGCCAGCAGCTCCCGTGGAGTGGTAGCGGGTGACACCGGGGAGCTGTTTTTT.

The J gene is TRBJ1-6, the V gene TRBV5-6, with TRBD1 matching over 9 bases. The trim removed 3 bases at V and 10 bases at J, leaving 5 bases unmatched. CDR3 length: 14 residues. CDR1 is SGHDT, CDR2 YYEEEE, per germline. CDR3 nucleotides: TGTGCCAGCAGCTGGGGACAGGGAAAATCACCCCTCCACTTT. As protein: CASSWGQGKSPLHF.

The CDR3 sequence: CASSLAGYQGNNEKLFF. In DNA form, the CDR3 reads TGTGCCAGCAGCTTGGCGGGGTACCAGGGGAATAATGAAAAACTGTTTTTT. The chain is built from TRBV5-6 and TRBJ1-4; D perhaps matches TRBD1 (6 bases). This CDR3 is built from 17 residues. Per germline, CDR1 SGHDT and CDR2 YYEEEE. Between the trimmed V and J ends, which lost 0 bases and 4 bases, there was a span of 16 bases.

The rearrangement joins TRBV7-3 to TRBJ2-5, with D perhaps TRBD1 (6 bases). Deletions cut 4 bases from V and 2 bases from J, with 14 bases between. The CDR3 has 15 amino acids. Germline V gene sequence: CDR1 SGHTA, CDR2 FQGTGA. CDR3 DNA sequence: TGTGCCAGCAGCTCCCAGGGGCGAAATCAAGAGACCCAGTACTTC. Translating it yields CASSSQGRNQETQYF.